The rows below give T cell receptor beta chains drawn from one sample of a study of blood T cells in healthy people across ages. A single record per CDR3 protein comes from TCRdb applying MiXCR to the 5' RACE reads. Of roughly 2 million distinct CDR3 sequences in the sample, roughly 50% are singletons; the top ten hold approximately 2.1%. Sequenced input: blood. The source is a woman aged 40-49 years in good health. Both conserved end residues are part of each CDR3. A D gene is named only where the DNA matches it firmly. Clone size is stated in some rows and not others, as once, few, many or a class when expanded.

V	D	size	J	DNA	CDR3
TRBV3-1	NA	NA	TRBJ1-2	TGTGCCAGCAGCCAAGATATTGGGGGGGGCGGCTATGGCTACACCTTC	CASSQDIGGGGYGYTF
TRBV7-9	NA	few	TRBJ2-7	TGTGCCAGCAGCTTGAGCGGGCTAACGTTTTGGTACTTC	CASSLSGLTFWYF
TRBV4-1	NA	NA	TRBJ2-1	TGCGCCAGCAGCCAAGGCTTGGGCGGGGGCCCCCTACGGTACAATGAGCAGTTCTTC	CASSQGLGGGPLRYNEQFF
TRBV7-2	TRBD2	few	TRBJ2-3	TGTGCCAGCTCTAGCCTAGCGGGGGGGAGGACAGATACGCAGTATTTT	CASSSLAGGRTDTQYF
TRBV20-1	NA	NA	TRBJ1-1	TGCAGTGCTAGAGGCCCAGGGCTGAACACTGAAGCTTTCTTT	CSARGPGLNTEAFF
TRBV6-5	NA	NA	TRBJ1-1	TGTGCCAGCAGTACAGGGTTCGCAGGCGCTGAAGCTTTCTTT	CASSTGFAGAEAFF
TRBV7-9	TRBD1	many	TRBJ2-4	TGTGCCAGCAGCTTAGATATTACAGGGGACATTCAGTACTTC	CASSLDITGDIQYF
TRBV7-8	NA	NA	TRBJ1-2	TGTGCCAGCAGCATGAGCGGACTGTACTATGGCTACACCTTC	CASSMSGLYYGYTF
TRBV3-1	NA	NA	TRBJ2-7	TGTGCCAGCAGCGCTACAGACACCTACGAGCAGTACTTC	CASSATDTYEQYF
TRBV9	NA	NA	TRBJ2-1	TGTGCCAGCAGCCCTAACAGGGCCTTCCTAAACAATGAGCAGTTCTTC	CASSPNRAFLNNEQFF
TRBV20-1	NA	once	TRBJ1-6	TGCAGTGCTAGAGATATTGGCAGGGGAAGGGATTCACCCCTCCACTTT	CSARDIGRGRDSPLHF
TRBV5-1	TRBD2	NA	TRBJ2-5	TGCGCCAGCAGCTTTTACGGACTAGCTGGCGTGGAGACCCAGTACTTC	CASSFYGLAGVETQYF
TRBV6-4	NA	many	TRBJ2-2	TGTGCCAGCAGTGAGGGGGCCACCGGGGAGCTGTTTTTT	CASSEGATGELFF
TRBV6-2/TRBV6-3	NA	NA	TRBJ2-7	TGTGCCAGCAGTTACCACAGGGCGGAAGTTTACGAGCAGTACTTC	CASSYHRAEVYEQYF
TRBV4-3	TRBD2	NA	TRBJ2-7	TGCGCCAGCAGCCATCTTCTAGCGGGGAAGCGCAATGAGCAGTACTTC	CASSHLLAGKRNEQYF
TRBV12-3/TRBV12-4	NA	NA	TRBJ2-2	TGTGCCAGCAGTTTAGGACGGGCTGGGGAGCTGTTTTTT	CASSLGRAGELFF
TRBV6-2/TRBV6-3	NA	NA	TRBJ2-7	TGTGCCAGCAGCCTCCGTGCCTGGGGGTCCTACAATGAGCAGTACTTC	CASSLRAWGSYNEQYF
TRBV7-2	NA	few	TRBJ2-7	TGTGCCAGCAGCTTAGGGGCAAACTACGAGCAGTACTTC	CASSLGANYEQYF
TRBV29-1	NA	NA	TRBJ2-1	TGCAGCGTTGAAGAAGGGTATCTGTCTCCTAATGAGCAGTTCTTC	CSVEEGYLSPNEQFF
TRBV7-2	NA	NA	TRBJ2-5	TGTGCCAGCAGCTTAGCGCTGTCGGGACAAGAGACCCAGTACTTC	CASSLALSGQETQYF
TRBV4-1	NA	NA	TRBJ1-2	TGCGCCAGCAGCCAATGGACGGGACCGAGTTATGGCTACACCTTC	CASSQWTGPSYGYTF
TRBV7-2	NA	many	TRBJ2-3	TGTGCCAGCAGCCCCGCCTCAGATACGCAGTATTTT	CASSPASDTQYF
TRBV7-3	NA	NA	TRBJ2-7	TGTGCCAGCAGCTTAACAGAGGGCGAGCAGTACTTC	CASSLTEGEQYF
TRBV24-1	NA	NA	TRBJ2-7	TGTGCCACCAGTGATTCGGGACAACCCGAGCAGTACTTC	CATSDSGQPEQYF
TRBV4-3	NA	NA	TRBJ2-5	TGCGCCAGCAGCCAAGATGCTCCTGCTGCGACCCAGTACTTC	CASSQDAPAATQYF
TRBV25-1	NA	NA	TRBJ2-7	TGTGCCAGCAGTCCACGCCTCCGGGTACAACGGAACACGTCATACGAGCAGTACTTC	CASSPRLRVQRNTSYEQYF
TRBV28	NA	NA	TRBJ2-4	TGTGCCAGCAGTTTATCCCCACAGGTGAACATTCAGTACTTC	CASSLSPQVNIQYF
TRBV20-1	TRBD1	few	TRBJ2-5	TGCAGTGCTAGAGATCGGGTCGGGACAGGGGGTGGCGAGACCCAGTACTTC	CSARDRVGTGGGETQYF
TRBV7-7	NA	NA	TRBJ2-5	TGTGCTAGCAGCTTATTGACCCAGCTAGAGACCCAGTACTTC	CASSLLTQLETQYF
TRBV20-1	NA	few	TRBJ2-5	TGCAGTGCTAGATCCCCGATCCGAGAGACCCAGTACTTC	CSARSPIRETQYF
TRBV29-1	TRBD2	NA	TRBJ2-7	TGCAGCGTTCCCAGCGCCGGGACTAGCGGGGGTACCTACAATGAGCAGTACTTC	CSVPSAGTSGGTYNEQYF
TRBV15	NA	few	TRBJ2-3	TGTGCCACCAGCAGAGAACAGGTTGGCACAGATACGCAGTATTTT	CATSREQVGTDTQYF
TRBV6-2/TRBV6-3	NA	NA	TRBJ2-5	TGTGCCAGCAGTACGGGACGGGTACGGAATGAGCAGTACTTC	CASSTGRVRNEQYF
TRBV6-6	NA	NA	TRBJ2-1	TGTGCCAGCAGTAGAACAGTGGGGCTTGATGAGCAGTTCTTC	CASSRTVGLDEQFF
TRBV28	NA	NA	TRBJ1-2	TGTGCCAGCATAACAGGAACCAACTATGGCTACACCTTC	CASITGTNYGYTF
TRBV5-1	NA	NA	TRBJ2-3	TGCGCCAGCGGGGGTCAAAGAGATAGCACAGATACGCAGTATTTT	CASGGQRDSTDTQYF
TRBV11-2	TRBD1	NA	TRBJ2-4	TGTGCCAGCAGCTCCGGATCCGGGACAGGGATATTAGCCAAAAACATTCAGTACTTC	CASSSGSGTGILAKNIQYF
TRBV29-1	NA	few	TRBJ2-7	TGCAGCGTCATCAAAATACAGGGTTACGAGCAGTACTTC	CSVIKIQGYEQYF
TRBV6-5	NA	few	TRBJ2-1	TGTGCCAGCACCTCCTCTCCCTACAATGAGCAGTTCTTC	CASTSSPYNEQFF
TRBV2	NA	NA	TRBJ2-7	TGTGCCAGCAGTGAAAGAGGGTTTTCAAGTTACGAGCAGTACTTC	CASSERGFSSYEQYF
TRBV4-3	TRBD1	NA	TRBJ2-3	TGCGCCAGCAGCCCGTACAGGGGGTACTTAGCGGAAGATACGCAGTATTTT	CASSPYRGYLAEDTQYF
TRBV25-1	NA	few	TRBJ1-4	TGTGCCAGCAGTGATGCATGGGTGGTGGGGAGAGAAAAACTGTTTTTT	CASSDAWVVGREKLFF
TRBV28	TRBD1	NA	TRBJ1-2	TGTGCCAGCAATCCCGACAGGGTGGTCTATGGCTACACCTTC	CASNPDRVVYGYTF
TRBV4-1	NA	NA	TRBJ1-4	TGCGCCAGCAGCCAACCACAGGAAAAACTGTTTTTT	CASSQPQEKLFF
TRBV6-6	TRBD1	NA	TRBJ2-5	TGTGCCAGCAACCCTACGGACAGGGCGAGGTACAAGCAGTACTTC	CASNPTDRARYKQYF
TRBV5-1	TRBD2	NA	TRBJ2-5	TGCGCCAGCAGACTATGGACTAGTCCCTCGGGTGGAGAGACCCAGTACTTC	CASRLWTSPSGGETQYF
TRBV4-2	NA	NA	TRBJ1-2	TGTGCCAGCAGCCAAGATTTAGCGACTACCTATGGCTACACCTTC	CASSQDLATTYGYTF
TRBV27	NA	NA	TRBJ1-2	TGTGCCAGCAGTTTGTCGCTTCTGGGTGGCTACACCTTC	CASSLSLLGGYTF
TRBV7-9	NA	once	TRBJ2-2	TGTGCCAGCGAAAGGGTGACGAACACCGGGGAGCTGTTTTTT	CASERVTNTGELFF
TRBV4-3	NA	NA	TRBJ2-7	TGCGCCAGCAGCCAAGAACAGACCTACAATGAGCAGTACTTC	CASSQEQTYNEQYF
TRBV20-1	TRBD1	NA	TRBJ1-4	TGCAGTGCCTTAACAGGGGCGGGTAATGAAAAACTGTTTTTT	CSALTGAGNEKLFF
TRBV6-5	NA	few	TRBJ2-7	TGTGCCAGCAGTTACGGGGTCCAGAGCTACGAGCAGTACTTC	CASSYGVQSYEQYF
TRBV5-1	NA	few	TRBJ1-2	TGCGCCACCGACCGGGACGGCTATGGCTACACCTTC	CATDRDGYGYTF
TRBV20-1	NA	NA	TRBJ2-1	TGCAGTGCTAGAGTCCGGTCCCGGAGCTCCTACAATGAGCAGTTCTTC	CSARVRSRSSYNEQFF
TRBV6-5	NA	NA	TRBJ1-2	TGTGCCAGCGTTACTTTTTCGGACGGAAACTATGGCTACACCTTC	CASVTFSDGNYGYTF